This T cell receptor (beta chain) derives from a study of T cell responses to AZD1222 COVID-19 vaccine. Study-level points and caveats: In all cases, repertoires were sampled only after the peak T cell response.

CDR1 MNHEY and CDR2 SVGAGI come from the germline V gene. The CDR3 is 15 amino acids. Trimming cost V 2 bases and J 5 bases, with 15 bases left between them. Clones were read by immunoSEQ multiplex PCR, and TCRdb kept only the in-frame ones, dropping some. Of about 92,000 clones listed, approximately 91% are singletons. Turning to this clone: Its target is not known.

J is TRBJ1-1 and V is TRBV6-5; perhaps TRBD1 as D (5 bases). Sample: peripheral blood, taken on day 0 of AZD1222 vaccination. The TCR originated in an adult in good health. The CDR3 DNA sequence: TGTGCCAGCAGTTACGCCGGGGTTAGGGGAACTGAAGCTTTCTTT. It codes for CASSYAGVRGTEAFF.